The rows below give T cell receptor beta chains drawn from one sample of a study of CD8 T cells in Susac syndrome. MiXCR was run by TCRdb on the immunoSEQ multiplex PCR reads, yielding one entry per CDR3 protein. This sample has under 95,000 distinct CDR3 sequences; over 90% occur once, and the top ten carry roughly 0.5%. Source material: CD8+ T cells from PBMCs. The source of these receptors is a human donor with Susac syndrome. CDR3s include the opening cysteine and the closing phenylalanine or tryptophan. A D gene is named only where the DNA matches it firmly. A row's size may be missing; if present it is once, few, many or a size class.

CDR3aa: CASSQESSDSVFF
CDR3nt: TGTGCCAGCAGCCAAGAATCCTCCGACAGCGTGTTTTTT
j_gene: TRBJ2-2
v_gene: TRBV4-2
d_gene: .
abundance: .

CDR3aa: CASRELANQETQYF
CDR3nt: TGTGCCAGCAGAGAACTAGCGAACCAAGAGACCCAGTACTTC
j_gene: TRBJ2-5
v_gene: TRBV12-3/TRBV12-4
d_gene: TRBD2
abundance: once

CDR3aa: CASSYGRPSTQYF
CDR3nt: TGTGCCAGCAGCTACGGACGGCCGTCGACCCAGTACTTC
j_gene: TRBJ2-5
v_gene: TRBV5-6
d_gene: .
abundance: .

CDR3aa: CASSETGTRGDTQYF
CDR3nt: TGTGCCAGCAGCGAAACGGGGACTAGAGGTGATACGCAGTATTTT
j_gene: TRBJ2-3
v_gene: TRBV7-9
d_gene: TRBD2
abundance: .

CDR3aa: CASSYSILAVDNEQFF
CDR3nt: TGTGCCAGCAGTTACTCGATCCTAGCTGTCGACAATGAGCAGTTCTTC
j_gene: TRBJ2-1
v_gene: TRBV6-2/TRBV6-3
d_gene: .
abundance: .

CDR3aa: CASSQVLLAGSYEQYF
CDR3nt: TGCGCCAGCAGCCAAGTCCTCCTAGCGGGCTCCTACGAGCAGTACTTC
j_gene: TRBJ2-7
v_gene: TRBV4-1
d_gene: TRBD2
abundance: once

CDR3aa: CSASWHQLYTEAFF
CDR3nt: TGCAGTGCTAGTTGGCACCAGCTTTACACTGAAGCTTTCTTT
j_gene: TRBJ1-1
v_gene: TRBV20-1
d_gene: .
abundance: .

CDR3aa: CSAPKGGGWSYGYTF
CDR3nt: TGCAGTGCCCCTAAGGGGGGGGGCTGGAGCTATGGCTACACCTTC
j_gene: TRBJ1-2
v_gene: TRBV20-1
d_gene: .
abundance: .

CDR3aa: CASSPIPYGTYEQFF
CDR3nt: TGTGCCAGCAGCCCAATCCCCTACGGGACATATGAGCAGTTCTTC
j_gene: TRBJ2-1
v_gene: TRBV7-9
d_gene: .
abundance: .

CDR3aa: CASSLETGPHGYTF
CDR3nt: TGTGCCAGCAGCCTGGAGACAGGGCCCCATGGCTACACCTTC
j_gene: TRBJ1-2
v_gene: TRBV5-6
d_gene: TRBD1
abundance: .

CDR3aa: CASSDWLQVNQPQHF
CDR3nt: TGTGCCAGCAGTGATTGGTTACAGGTCAATCAGCCCCAGCATTTT
j_gene: TRBJ1-5
v_gene: TRBV6-1
d_gene: .
abundance: once

CDR3aa: CASSWDVETQYF
CDR3nt: TGTGCCAGCAGCTGGGACGTGGAGACCCAGTACTTC
j_gene: TRBJ2-5
v_gene: TRBV7-8
d_gene: .
abundance: .

CDR3aa: CASSQEEGTSDPLGTDTQYF
CDR3nt: TGCGCCAGCAGCCAAGAAGAAGGGACTAGCGACCCCCTTGGAACAGATACGCAGTATTTT
j_gene: TRBJ2-3
v_gene: TRBV4-1
d_gene: TRBD2
abundance: .

CDR3aa: CASSLRGDGLNSPLHF
CDR3nt: TGTGCCAGCAGCTTACGAGGGGATGGACTGAATTCACCCCTCCACTTT
j_gene: TRBJ1-6
v_gene: TRBV13
d_gene: .
abundance: .

CDR3aa: CSARDAGYNEQFF
CDR3nt: TGCAGTGCTAGAGATGCCGGCTACAATGAGCAGTTCTTC
j_gene: TRBJ2-1
v_gene: TRBV20-1
d_gene: .
abundance: .

CDR3aa: CASSFDRGVTEAFF
CDR3nt: TGTGCCAGCAGTTTTGACAGGGGAGTCACTGAAGCTTTCTTT
j_gene: TRBJ1-1
v_gene: TRBV28
d_gene: TRBD1
abundance: .

CDR3aa: CAMALADNEQFF
CDR3nt: TGTGCTATGGCACTAGCGGACAATGAGCAGTTCTTC
j_gene: TRBJ2-1
v_gene: TRBV30
d_gene: TRBD2
abundance: .

CDR3aa: CASSQAFLAGISSYNEQFF
CDR3nt: TGTGCCAGCAGCCAAGCCTTTTTAGCGGGGATAAGCTCCTACAATGAGCAGTTCTTC
j_gene: TRBJ2-1
v_gene: TRBV4-2
d_gene: TRBD2
abundance: .

CDR3aa: CSVRVTYEQYF
CDR3nt: TGCAGCGTTAGGGTCACCTACGAGCAGTACTTC
j_gene: TRBJ2-7
v_gene: TRBV29-1
d_gene: .
abundance: .

CDR3aa: CASSLPGTDNEQFF
CDR3nt: TGTGCCAGCAGCTTACCCGGGACAGACAATGAGCAGTTCTTC
j_gene: TRBJ2-1
v_gene: TRBV5-5
d_gene: TRBD1
abundance: .

CDR3aa: CASSFPQLAGDRNEQFF
CDR3nt: TGCGCCAGCAGCTTCCCCCAACTAGCGGGAGACCGCAATGAGCAGTTCTTC
j_gene: TRBJ2-1
v_gene: TRBV5-1
d_gene: TRBD2
abundance: .

CDR3aa: CAFGGQMNTEAFF
CDR3nt: TGTGCCTTCGGAGGACAGATGAACACTGAAGCTTTCTTT
j_gene: TRBJ1-1
v_gene: TRBV6-5
d_gene: .
abundance: .

CDR3aa: CSAIGARALAGGNEQFF
CDR3nt: TGCAGTGCTATAGGGGCGAGGGCTTTGGCGGGAGGAAATGAGCAGTTCTTC
j_gene: TRBJ2-1
v_gene: TRBV20-1
d_gene: TRBD2
abundance: .

CDR3aa: CATSDSYGTGELFF
CDR3nt: TGTGCCACCAGTGACTCGTATGGCACCGGGGAGCTGTTTTTT
j_gene: TRBJ2-2
v_gene: TRBV24-1
d_gene: .
abundance: once

CDR3aa: CASSPGVPGPLGGYTF
CDR3nt: TGTGCCAGCAGCCCCGGTGTACCAGGCCCTCTTGGGGGCTACACCTTC
j_gene: TRBJ1-2
v_gene: TRBV27
d_gene: .
abundance: .

CDR3aa: CASYTGSGANVLTF
CDR3nt: TGTGCCAGCTACACAGGGTCTGGGGCCAACGTCCTGACTTTC
j_gene: TRBJ2-6
v_gene: TRBV21-1
d_gene: .
abundance: .

CDR3aa: CASSYIMNNQPQHF
CDR3nt: TGTGCCAGCAGCTATATAATGAACAATCAGCCCCAGCATTTT
j_gene: TRBJ1-5
v_gene: TRBV7-2
d_gene: .
abundance: .

CDR3aa: CASSYGTAGQTQYF
CDR3nt: TGTGCCAGCAGTTACGGGACAGCTGGGCAGACCCAGTACTTC
j_gene: TRBJ2-5
v_gene: TRBV6-5
d_gene: TRBD1
abundance: .

CDR3aa: CASSLDQGSSGYNEQFF
CDR3nt: TGTGCCAGCAGCTTAGACCAGGGGAGTAGCGGATACAATGAGCAGTTCTTC
j_gene: TRBJ2-1
v_gene: TRBV7-8
d_gene: .
abundance: .

CDR3aa: CASSDPTGGDYNEQFF
CDR3nt: TGTGCCAGCAGCGATCCGACAGGGGGCGACTACAATGAGCAGTTCTTC
j_gene: TRBJ2-1
v_gene: TRBV9
d_gene: TRBD1
abundance: .

CDR3aa: CASSLEEKTEAFF
CDR3nt: TGTGCCAGCAGCTTAGAGGAGAAGACTGAAGCTTTCTTT
j_gene: TRBJ1-1
v_gene: TRBV7-6
d_gene: .
abundance: .

CDR3aa: CATRGDIQETQYF
CDR3nt: TGTGCCACCAGGGGGGACATCCAAGAGACCCAGTACTTC
j_gene: TRBJ2-5
v_gene: TRBV27
d_gene: .
abundance: .

CDR3aa: CASSLSGNLLNTIYF
CDR3nt: TGTGCCAGCAGTTTATCCGGGAATCTCCTAAACACCATATATTTT
j_gene: TRBJ1-3
v_gene: TRBV28
d_gene: .
abundance: .

CDR3aa: CASSLEQGTYQPQHF
CDR3nt: TGTGCCAGCAGTTTAGAACAGGGAACGTATCAGCCCCAGCATTTT
j_gene: TRBJ1-5
v_gene: TRBV28
d_gene: .
abundance: .

CDR3aa: CASSVDPDPRETQYF
CDR3nt: TGTGCCAGCAGCGTAGATCCGGATCCGAGGGAGACCCAGTACTTC
j_gene: TRBJ2-5
v_gene: TRBV9
d_gene: .
abundance: .

CDR3aa: CASSLVTSSYEQYF
CDR3nt: TGTGCCAGCAGCTTAGTAACGTCGTCCTACGAGCAGTACTTC
j_gene: TRBJ2-7
v_gene: TRBV13
d_gene: .
abundance: .

CDR3aa: CASSLASGTGELFF
CDR3nt: TGCGCCAGCAGCTTGGCAAGCGGAACCGGGGAGCTGTTTTTT
j_gene: TRBJ2-2
v_gene: TRBV5-1
d_gene: .
abundance: .

CDR3aa: CASSTLGDPYNEQFF
CDR3nt: TGCGCCAGCAGCACCCTGGGCGACCCCTACAATGAGCAGTTCTTC
j_gene: TRBJ2-1
v_gene: TRBV5-1
d_gene: .
abundance: .

CDR3aa: CSARGVEGLDTEAFF
CDR3nt: TGCAGTGCTAGAGGGGTGGAGGGATTAGACACTGAAGCTTTCTTT
j_gene: TRBJ1-1
v_gene: TRBV20-1
d_gene: .
abundance: .

CDR3aa: CASSLSTSGGGEQFF
CDR3nt: TGCGCCAGCAGCTTGTCGACTAGCGGAGGGGGGGAGCAGTTCTTC
j_gene: TRBJ2-1
v_gene: TRBV5-1
d_gene: TRBD2
abundance: .

CDR3aa: CSGGRADTGELFF
CDR3nt: TGCAGCGGCGGGAGGGCGGACACCGGGGAGCTGTTTTTT
j_gene: TRBJ2-2
v_gene: TRBV29-1
d_gene: TRBD2
abundance: once

CDR3aa: CASSYGLVYEQYF
CDR3nt: TGTGCCAGCAGCTACGGACTGGTCTACGAGCAGTACTTC
j_gene: TRBJ2-7
v_gene: TRBV7-2
d_gene: .
abundance: .

CDR3aa: CASRDTRAREQFF
CDR3nt: TGTGCCAGCAGGGATACTAGGGCTCGGGAGCAGTTCTTC
j_gene: TRBJ2-1
v_gene: TRBV6-5
d_gene: .
abundance: .

CDR3aa: CSALYPNTGELFF
CDR3nt: TGCAGTGCTCTGTACCCGAACACCGGGGAGCTGTTTTTT
j_gene: TRBJ2-2
v_gene: TRBV20-1
d_gene: .
abundance: .

CDR3aa: CASSAIRDQETQYF
CDR3nt: TGTGCCAGCAGCGCGATCCGGGACCAAGAGACCCAGTACTTC
j_gene: TRBJ2-5
v_gene: TRBV3-1
d_gene: .
abundance: once

CDR3aa: CASDSTNTGELFF
CDR3nt: TGTGCCTCGGACAGTACGAACACCGGGGAGCTGTTTTTT
j_gene: TRBJ2-2
v_gene: TRBV30
d_gene: .
abundance: .

CDR3aa: CASSLEGDRAQHF
CDR3nt: TGTGCCAGCAGCTTGGAAGGGGATCGGGCCCAGCATTTT
j_gene: TRBJ1-5
v_gene: TRBV5-6
d_gene: .
abundance: .

CDR3aa: CASSVGDGELFF
CDR3nt: TGTGCCAGCAGCGTAGGGGACGGGGAGCTGTTTTTT
j_gene: TRBJ2-2
v_gene: TRBV9
d_gene: .
abundance: .

CDR3aa: CASGLAAPPYNEQFF
CDR3nt: TGTGCTAGTGGTTTGGCGGCACCTCCCTACAATGAGCAGTTCTTC
j_gene: TRBJ2-1
v_gene: TRBV12-5
d_gene: .
abundance: once

CDR3aa: CASSDQLRTEAFF
CDR3nt: TGTGCCAGCAGTGACCAACTACGGACTGAAGCTTTCTTT
j_gene: TRBJ1-1
v_gene: TRBV6-4
d_gene: .
abundance: .